These 27 T cell receptor beta chains originate from one sample sequenced in a study of shared clonotypes between healthy human individuals. The protocol was immunoSEQ multiplex PCR, while the TCRdb copy is restricted to in-frame clones and leaves out a portion. Found here are some 2.4 million clones, 93% of them singletons; the top ten hold more than 0.35%. The sequencing input was naive CD4+ T cells from PBMCs. The subset was: CD45RA+ positively selected. These receptors all come from a young man in good health. Some clones in this sample may be carry-over from other donors' samples.

As concerns this clone: The sample has other DNA sequences that encode this CDR3 too. The rearrangement joins TRBV28 to TRBJ1-2; D is possibly TRBD1 (5 bases). CDR3 length: 14 amino acids. The V end was cut by 2 bases, the J end by 4 bases, with 11 bases between. The germline V gene has CDR1 MDHEN and CDR2 SYDVKM. The CDR3 reads CASSLGQGGYGYTF. CDR3 nucleotides: TGTGCCAGCAGTTTAGGGCAGGGTGGCTATGGCTACACCTTC.

This clone appeared a few times. V usage is TRBV5-1 and J usage is TRBJ1-2; D possibly corresponds to TRBD1 (5 bases). The germline V gene has CDR1 SGHRS and CDR2 YFSETQ. There are 13 residues in the CDR3. Trimming left V 0 bases short and J 8 bases short, with 11 bases between. The CDR3 DNA is TGCGCCAGCAGCTTGGGAGGGACTTGGGGCTACACCTTC. Translated, it gives CASSLGGTWGYTF. Together with reference TRBV5-1 and TRBJ1-2, the CDR3 gives the full variable domain: KAGVTQTPRYLIKTRGQQVTLSCSPISGHRSVSWYQQTPGQGLQFLFEYFSETQRNKGNFPGRFSGRQFSNSRSEMNVSTLELGDSALYLCASSLGGTWGYTFGSGTRLTVV.

The CDR3 DNA reads as TGTGCCACCCGGGACAGCGTCAGTCAGCCCCAGCATTTT. This sequence encodes CATRDSVSQPQHF. The rearrangement links TRBV6-1 to TRBJ1-5; 7 nucleotides align to TRBD1. V shed 10 bases and J 6 bases; nucleotides not matched to a gene: 9. The CDR3 consists of 13 residues. Per germline, CDR1 MNHNS and CDR2 SASEGT.

This clone was seen only once. The chain has TRBV11-1 and TRBJ2-5, with TRBD2 matching 8 bases. The V segment lost 4 bases and the J segment 4 bases; nucleotides outside the gene matches: 17. The CDR3 has 18 residues. Germline V gene sequence: CDR1 SGHAT, CDR2 FQDESV (reference sequence). Here the CDR3 reads CASSSPAGREDVGETQYF. The CDR3 DNA follows: TGTGCCAGCAGCTCACCCGCCGGGCGGGAGGACGTGGGAGAGACCCAGTACTTC.

The CDR3 DNA reads as TGTGCCAGCAGCAAACGGGAGAATAACTACAATGAGCAGTTCTTC. Amino acids: CASSKRENNYNEQFF. The chain uses TRBV7-8 and TRBJ2-1, with D possibly matching TRBD2 (6 bases). Germline CDR1 reads SGHVS; CDR2 reads FQNEAQ. Between the trimmed V and J ends, which lost 5 bases and 3 bases, there was a span of 14 bases. The CDR3 sequence is 15 residues long.

This chain uses TRBV14 with TRBJ2-7; the D gene is possibly TRBD2 (5 bases). V gave up 1 base and J gave up 1 base, with 11 bases separating them. CDR3 length: 15 residues. CDR1 is SGHDN and CDR2 is FVKESK in the germline V gene. CDR3 in DNA: TGTGCCAGCAGCCAAGGGAGCGGTCCTTCCTACGAGCAGTACTTC. It yields the protein CASSQGSGPSYEQYF.

The chain couples TRBV2 to TRBJ2-2; a possible D gene is TRBD1 (6 bases). The germline V gene has CDR1 SNHLY and CDR2 FYNNEI. This CDR3 has 15 amino acids. Deletions cut 8 bases from V and 5 bases from J, with 18 bases between. The CDR3 region has the DNA TGTGCCAGCTTCCGGGACAAATTTTGGACCGGGGAGCTGTTTTTT. Its translation is CASFRDKFWTGELFF.

This chain connects TRBV30 to TRBJ1-4; 7 bases match TRBD1. This CDR3 has 14 amino acids. The J segment lost 10 bases and the V segment lost 3 bases, leaving 11 bases of the junction unmatched. Germline loops: CDR1 GTSNPN, CDR2 SVGIG (reference sequence). Here the CDR3 reads CAWRMEGARGKLFF. As DNA, the CDR3 is TGTGCCTGGAGAATGGAGGGGGCTAGAGGAAAACTGTTTTTT.

The gene calls are TRBV4-2 and TRBJ2-2, with no clear D. CDR1 is LGHNA, CDR2 YNFKEQ, per germline. V was clipped by 4 bases and J by 6 bases, with 6 bases between them. The CDR3 loop spans 12 amino acids. In nucleotides, the CDR3 is TGTGCCAGCAGCCTTGGGGCCGGGGAGCTGTTTTTT. Translation: CASSLGAGELFF.

The V and J genes are TRBV28 and TRBJ2-2, with 9 nucleotides matching TRBD1. The length of the CDR3 is 15 residues. Germline lookup yields CDR1 MDHEN and CDR2 SYDVKM. Losses at the gene ends were 5 bases for V and 4 bases for J; bases not matched to a gene: 5. The CDR3 coding sequence is TGTGCCAGCAGTCCGGGACAGGGAGGCACCGGGGAGCTGTTTTTT. As protein: CASSPGQGGTGELFF.

The chain's CDR3 is CASSPLPTGELFF. CDR3 nucleotides: TGTGCCAGCTCACCACTCCCCACCGGGGAGCTGTTTTTT. This chain links TRBV18 with TRBJ2-2; no reliable D call. The CDR3 totals 13 residues. The V end lost 1 base, the J end lost 4 bases, and 4 bases lay between the germline ends. Germline CDR1 KGHSH, CDR2 LQKENI.

The chain uses TRBV4-3 and TRBJ2-2; 8 nucleotides line up with TRBD2. V lost 4 bases to trimming and J lost 6 bases; unmatched junction nucleotides: 16. This CDR3 is 18 amino acids long. Germline V gives CDR1 LGHNA, CDR2 YSLEER. CDR3 nucleotides: TGCGCCAGCAGCCCCCGGTACGGAGGGCCGGGGGGGGCCGGGGAGCTGTTTTTT. It encodes CASSPRYGGPGGAGELFF.

This rearrangement joins TRBV27 to TRBJ2-1; D may correspond to TRBD1 or TRBD2 (5 bases each). Per germline, CDR1 MNHEY and CDR2 SMNVEV (reference sequence). The CDR3 has 15 amino acids. The V and J ends lost 6 bases and 0 bases respectively, with 12 bases between them. The CDR3 loop reads CASRAPGSSYNEQFF. Written as DNA, the CDR3 is TGTGCCAGCAGGGCCCCAGGGAGCTCCTACAATGAGCAGTTCTTC.

Comment on this clone: The same CDR3 also results from other DNA sequences found in this sample. The V call is TRBV19, the J call TRBJ1-5; D ambiguous. The length of the CDR3 is 15 residues. V was shortened by 3 bases and J by 0 bases, with 9 bases between the two germline ends. Germline V gene lookup returns CDR1 LNHDA and CDR2 SQIVND (reference sequence). Here the CDR3 reads CASSIVGVSNQPQHF. Written as DNA, the CDR3 is TGTGCCAGTAGTATTGTCGGAGTTAGCAATCAGCCCCAGCATTTT.

This clone was observed a few times. The chain carries TRBV11-2 and TRBJ1-2, with 7 bases aligning to TRBD1. CDR3 length equals 14 residues. Germline trimming cut 3 bases from V and 13 bases from J; bases unmatched to any gene: 14. Germline V gene data show CDR1 as SGHAT and CDR2 as FQNNGV. The CDR3 here is CASSLTGWRAKSTF. For the CDR3, the DNA is TGTGCCAGCAGCTTGACAGGGTGGCGGGCTAAAAGCACCTTC.

The chain is built from TRBV2 and TRBJ1-2, with no clear D. This CDR3 is built from 14 residues. The germline V gene has CDR1 SNHLY and CDR2 FYNNEI. Trimming stripped 0 bases from V and 6 bases from J, with 11 bases between. The CDR3 nucleotides are TGTGCCAGCAGTGAAGCCGGGAGAGCACATGGCTACACCTTC. Residues: CASSEAGRAHGYTF.

A few counts support this clone. The CDR3 DNA reads TGTGCCAGCAGCATACAGGGGTCTACCTACGAGCAGTACTTC. Translated, it gives CASSIQGSTYEQYF. The chain joins TRBV27 to TRBJ2-7, with 7 bases lining up with TRBD1. Germline trimming cut 6 bases from V and 2 bases from J; bases unmatched to any gene: 7. The CDR3 sequence is 14 residues long. The germline gives CDR1 MNHEY, CDR2 SMNVEV (reference sequence).

This CDR3 is CASSQGLVAIWGTGELFF. The CDR3 DNA reads TGCGCCAGCAGCCAAGGCCTGGTAGCGATCTGGGGCACCGGGGAGCTGTTTTTT. The V gene is TRBV4-3, the J gene TRBJ2-2, with D possibly being TRBD2 (5 bases). Between the trimmed V and J ends, which lost 1 base and 4 bases, there was a span of 19 bases. Germline CDR1 is LGHNA and CDR2 is YSLEER. The CDR3 is 18 amino acids.

The chain uses TRBV28 and TRBJ1-2, with TRBD1 matching over 7 bases. Germline CDR1 MDHEN, CDR2 SYDVKM. Trimming cost V 2 bases and J 2 bases; bases outside gene matches: 5. The CDR3 totals 15 residues. This CDR3 reads CASSLRRQGNYGYTF. The CDR3 coding sequence is TGTGCCAGCAGTTTACGTCGACAGGGAAACTATGGCTACACCTTC.

V and J are TRBV11-2 and TRBJ2-5; TRBD2 aligns across 12 bases. After removal of 3 bases from V and 2 bases from J, the junction contained 4 bases not matched to a gene. The CDR3 loop spans 16 amino acids. CDR1 SGHAT and CDR2 FQNNGV come from the germline V gene. The CDR3: CASSFTSGRTQETQYF. The DNA of the CDR3 is TGTGCCAGCAGCTTCACTAGCGGGAGGACACAAGAGACCCAGTACTTC.

J is TRBJ2-7 and V is TRBV7-2, with D perhaps matching TRBD2 (6 bases). Germline V gene sequence: CDR1 SGHTA, CDR2 FQGNSA. Trimming shortened V by 5 bases and J by 1 base, and 12 bases separated the two germline ends. This CDR3 spans 14 amino acids. The CDR3 region is CASSKRAGSYEQYF. The CDR3 nucleotides are TGTGCCAGCAGCAAACGGGCGGGGTCCTACGAGCAGTACTTC.

Only one count was recorded for this clone. This chain connects TRBV9 to TRBJ2-1; 8 bases align to TRBD1. The CDR3 is 23 residues long. Germline values: CDR1 SGDLS, CDR2 YYNGEE. With 2 bases clipped from V and 3 bases from J, the junction kept 28 bases outside the gene matches. The chain's CDR3 is CASSVRPRQGSFQKEVVYNEQFF. CDR3 nucleotide sequence: TGTGCCAGCAGCGTGAGGCCCAGACAGGGGAGTTTCCAGAAGGAGGTGGTCTACAATGAGCAGTTCTTC.

V and J are TRBV11-2 and TRBJ2-1; the D gene is possibly TRBD2 (5 bases). Deletions cut 3 bases from V and 8 bases from J, with 14 bases between. The CDR3 is 14 residues long. Germline-derived CDR1 and CDR2 are SGHAT and FQNNGV. The CDR3 loop is CASSFSRVRDEQFF. CDR3 sequence (DNA): TGTGCCAGCAGCTTCTCTCGGGTGAGGGATGAGCAGTTCTTC.

The chain links TRBV4-2 to TRBJ2-1; no clear D. The germline V gene encodes CDR1 LGHNA and CDR2 YNFKEQ. V was clipped by 5 bases and J by 5 bases, with 7 bases between them. The CDR3 runs 12 residues. CDR3 sequence reads: CASSNAHNEQFF. In nucleotides, the CDR3 is TGTGCCAGCAGCAACGCACACAATGAGCAGTTCTTC.

Only a few counts were recorded for this clone. V and J are TRBV7-9 and TRBJ2-2, with D unresolved. The CDR3 loop spans 14 amino acids. Trimming took 5 bases from V and 2 from J, leaving 9 bases between them. Germline V lookup: CDR1 SEHNR, CDR2 FQNEAQ (reference sequence). CDR3 DNA sequence: TGTGCCAGCAGCCCAAAGACTAACACCGGGGAGCTGTTTTTT. Its protein product is CASSPKTNTGELFF.

This chain uses TRBV5-1 with TRBJ2-7; the match to TRBD1 covers 9 bases. V dropped 4 bases and J dropped 6; count of bases not matched to a gene: 8. The CDR3 contains 14 residues. Germline CDR1 is SGHRS and CDR2 is YFSETQ. CDR3 sequence (DNA): TGCGCCAGCAGCCCGGGGACAGGGCCGGGCGAGCAGTACTTC. This gives the protein CASSPGTGPGEQYF.

This rearrangement joins TRBV7-3 to TRBJ2-2; 9 nucleotides line up with TRBD1. The length of the CDR3 is 16 residues. Trimming removed 4 bases from V and 4 bases from J; junction bases left unmatched: 7. From germline, CDR1 is SGHTA and CDR2 FQGTGA. The CDR3 is CASSSRTGVFTGELFF. In DNA, the CDR3 is TGTGCCAGCAGCTCCAGGACAGGGGTTTTCACCGGGGAGCTGTTTTTT.